This T cell receptor (beta chain) was sequenced in a study of type 1 regulatory T cells listed by TCRdb under 2021. In terms of the full investigation: An in vitro protocol by which a Tr1-enriched, alloantigen-specific CD4 T cell product named T-allo10 was generated was characterized in the study. T-allo10 was being tested clinically in patients with hematological malignancies who were undergoing allogeneic hematopoietic stem cell transplantation.

Comments on this clonotype: The antigen this receptor binds is unknown. No base quality values were provided; no much bigger clone lies one nucleotide off.

Sequencing was carried out with an Illumina MiSeq. TCRdb reprocessed the public reads (quality trimming at Q25 with fastp, clone calling with MiXCR) and kept in-frame beta chains. Entries that share a CDR3 protein sequence are merged under the most common genes and DNA. The sample table records about 69,000 distinct CDR3 sequences; about 20% of these occur just once. Together, the top ten hold around 8% of the sample. Unmatched junction bases come to 9, with V trimmed by 6 bases and J by 4 bases. The CDR3 numbers 14 residues from cysteine through phenylalanine. Of the read, only the CDR3 DNA is kept; its 42 bases are in frame from base 1. Reading the germline V gene gives CDR1 SQVTM and CDR2 ANQGSEA. Overall study results and their limits: Compared with non-Tr1 cells, Tr1 cells had a narrower TCR repertoire, and the study took this difference to reflect clonal expansion driven by alloantigen.

The V and J genes are TRBV29-1 and TRBJ2-3, with 8 bases matching TRBD2. The origin of this receptor is a human donor in good health. The sample comprised cultured type 1 regulatory T (Tr1) cells, either the whole culture or a sorted fraction (not recorded which). Reading the label with the study, this specimen's cell subset or site is: type 1 regulatory T cells sorted from the T-allo10 product. The CDR3 sequence is CSVSGTSGADTQYF. In nucleotides, the sequence is TGCAGCGTAAGCGGGACTAGTGGGGCAGATACGCAGTATTTT.